A selection of T cell receptor beta chains follows, all from one sample in a study of shared clonotypes between healthy human individuals. TCRdb's table, derived via immunoSEQ multiplex PCR, lists solely in-frame clones and lacks some. Here the sample spans roughly 1 million clones, 78% being singletons. Material: memory CD4+ T cells from PBMCs. All receptors come from a man between 18 and 29 years old in good health. Some clones in this sample may be carry-over from other donors' samples. The CDR3 runs from the conserved cysteine through the conserved F or W. A D gene is named only where the DNA matches it firmly. Expanded clones are given a class, and other clones once, few, many or no size at all.

d_call | j_call | clone_size | v_call | cdr3_aa | cdr3_nt
TRBD2 | TRBJ2-2 | . | TRBV7-9 | CASSAPGLAGGGTGELFF | TGTGCCAGCAGCGCCCCGGGACTAGCGGGAGGGGGAACCGGGGAGCTGTTTTTT
TRBD2 | TRBJ2-1 | . | TRBV7-8 | CASSLSGLAEYNEQFF | TGTGCCAGCAGCTTATCGGGACTAGCGGAGTACAATGAGCAGTTCTTC
. | TRBJ2-7 | . | TRBV9 | CASSVGANSYEQYF | TGTGCCAGCAGCGTAGGGGCCAACTCCTACGAGCAGTACTTC
. | TRBJ2-2 | . | TRBV5-1 | CASSLVRLRPTGELFF | TGCGCCAGCAGCTTGGTTCGGCTTCGGCCTACCGGGGAGCTGTTTTTT
TRBD1 | TRBJ1-1 | . | TRBV6-5 | CASTTPDRGNTEAFF | TGTGCCAGCACCACGCCGGACAGGGGGAACACTGAAGCTTTCTTT
. | TRBJ1-1 | few | TRBV30 | CAWSPLSGAFF | TGTGCCTGGAGTCCGCTCTCCGGAGCTTTCTTT
. | TRBJ2-4 | once | TRBV2 | CASRWVRENIQYF | TGTGCCAGCAGATGGGTGAGGGAAAACATTCAGTACTTC
. | TRBJ1-1 | . | TRBV7-6 | CASSKSVGTEAFF | TGTGCCAGCAGCAAGAGTGTGGGTACTGAAGCTTTCTTT
TRBD2 | TRBJ2-7 | . | TRBV19 | CASSPWGGYEQYF | TGTGCCAGCTCCCCCTGGGGGGGTTACGAGCAGTACTTC
TRBD2 | TRBJ2-7 | . | TRBV9 | CASSASGPGEQYF | TGTGCCAGCAGCGCTAGCGGTCCTGGCGAGCAGTACTTC
TRBD2 | TRBJ2-2 | once | TRBV5-1 | CASSLVSVAGGNTGELFF | TGCGCCAGCAGCTTGGTCTCGGTAGCGGGCGGGAACACCGGGGAGCTGTTTTTT
. | TRBJ2-7 | . | TRBV7-2 | CASSSRLDSEQYF | TGTGCCAGCAGCTCCCGGCTAGACAGCGAGCAGTACTTC
TRBD2 | TRBJ2-7 | . | TRBV6-1 | CASMTSGYEQYF | TGTGCCAGTATGACTAGCGGATACGAGCAGTACTTC
. | TRBJ2-2 | many | TRBV6-5 | CASSPPGTPGELFF | TGTGCCAGCAGTCCGCCCGGGACGCCCGGGGAGCTGTTTTTT
. | TRBJ2-7 | . | TRBV11-1 | CASSAPPGQAASYEQYF | TGTGCCAGCAGCGCCCCCCCCGGGCAGGCCGCCTCCTACGAGCAGTACTTC
TRBD1 | TRBJ2-1 | few | TRBV29-1 | CSVVGDSSYNEQFF | TGCAGCGTTGTCGGGGACAGCTCCTACAATGAGCAGTTCTTC
. | TRBJ2-1 | . | TRBV5-1 | CASSLLSGEQFF | TGCGCCAGCAGCTTGCTAAGCGGTGAGCAGTTCTTC
TRBD1 | TRBJ2-1 | . | TRBV6-5 | CASRQGSYNEQFF | TGTGCCAGCAGACAGGGGTCCTACAATGAGCAGTTCTTC
. | TRBJ2-3 | . | TRBV7-9 | CASSLWLRRSTDTQYF | TGTGCCAGCAGCTTATGGTTGAGGCGGAGCACAGATACGCAGTATTTT
. | TRBJ2-7 | few | TRBV18 | CASSPSTEQYF | TGTGCCAGCTCACCGTCCACCGAGCAGTACTTC
. | TRBJ2-2 | . | TRBV5-4 | CASSLGQNTGELFF | TGTGCCAGCAGCTTGGGACAGAACACCGGAGAGCTGTTTTTT
. | TRBJ2-7 | . | TRBV4-1 | CASSPYGGPYEQYF | TGCGCCAGCAGCCCCTATGGCGGCCCCTACGAGCAGTACTTC
. | TRBJ2-1 | . | TRBV18 | CASSPQGLVGDEQFF | TGTGCCAGCTCACCACAGGGGTTGGTTGGGGATGAGCAGTTCTTC
. | TRBJ2-7 | . | TRBV7-2 | CASSLVPGGYEQYF | TGTGCCAGCAGCTTAGTCCCCGGGGGCTACGAGCAGTACTTC
TRBD2 | TRBJ2-1 | . | TRBV5-4 | CASSRVAGVGGNEQFF | TGTGCCAGCAGCCGGGTAGCGGGAGTAGGAGGCAATGAGCAGTTCTTC
TRBD1 | TRBJ1-1 | few | TRBV14 | CASSQGTGAIDTEAFF | TGTGCCAGCAGCCAAGGAACAGGGGCAATCGACACTGAAGCTTTCTTT
. | TRBJ1-2 | . | TRBV9 | CASSVGRVGGYTF | TGTGCCAGCAGCGTAGGTCGGGTAGGGGGCTACACCTTC
. | TRBJ1-6 | few | TRBV28 | CASSLVGPYNSPLHF | TGTGCCAGCAGTTTAGTCGGACCCTATAATTCACCCCTCCACTTT